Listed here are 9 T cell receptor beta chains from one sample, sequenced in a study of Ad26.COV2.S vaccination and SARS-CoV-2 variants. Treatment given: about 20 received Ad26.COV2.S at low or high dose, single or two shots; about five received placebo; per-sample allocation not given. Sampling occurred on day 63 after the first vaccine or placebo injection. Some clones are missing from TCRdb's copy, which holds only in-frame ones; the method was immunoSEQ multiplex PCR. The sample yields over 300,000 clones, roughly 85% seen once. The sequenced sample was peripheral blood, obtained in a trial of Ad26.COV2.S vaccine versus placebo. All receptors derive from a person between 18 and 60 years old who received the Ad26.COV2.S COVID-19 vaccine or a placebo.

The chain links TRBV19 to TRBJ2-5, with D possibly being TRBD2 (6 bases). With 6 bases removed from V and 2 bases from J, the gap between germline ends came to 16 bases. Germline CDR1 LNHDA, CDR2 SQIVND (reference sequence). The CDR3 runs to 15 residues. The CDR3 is CASSGVAAGQETQYF. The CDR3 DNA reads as TGTGCCAGTAGCGGGGTCGCGGCGGGGCAAGAGACCCAGTACTTC. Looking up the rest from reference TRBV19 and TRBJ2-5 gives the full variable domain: DGGITQSPKYLFRKEGQNVTLSCEQNLNHDAMYWYRQDPGQGLRLIYYSQIVNDFQKGDIAEGYSVSREKKESFPLTVTSAQKNPTAFYLCASSGVAAGQETQYFGPGTRLLVL.

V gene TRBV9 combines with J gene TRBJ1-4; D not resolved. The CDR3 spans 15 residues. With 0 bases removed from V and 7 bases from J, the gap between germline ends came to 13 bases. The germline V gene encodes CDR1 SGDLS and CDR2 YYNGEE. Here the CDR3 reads CASSVGGLSGEKLFF. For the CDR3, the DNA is TGTGCCAGCAGCGTAGGGGGTCTCTCCGGTGAAAAACTGTTTTTT.

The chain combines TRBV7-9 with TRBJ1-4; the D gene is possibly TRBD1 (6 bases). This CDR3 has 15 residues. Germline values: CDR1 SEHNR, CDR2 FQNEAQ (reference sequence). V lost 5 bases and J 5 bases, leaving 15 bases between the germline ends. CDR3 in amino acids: CASSPGQSFNEKLFF. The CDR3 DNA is TGTGCCAGCAGCCCCGGACAGTCTTTCAATGAAAAACTGTTTTTT.

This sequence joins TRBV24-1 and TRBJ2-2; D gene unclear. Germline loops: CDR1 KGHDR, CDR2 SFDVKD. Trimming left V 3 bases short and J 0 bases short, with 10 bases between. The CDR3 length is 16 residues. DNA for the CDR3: TGTGCCACCAGTGATACGAGAGCACCGAACACCGGGGAGCTGTTTTTT. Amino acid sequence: CATSDTRAPNTGELFF.

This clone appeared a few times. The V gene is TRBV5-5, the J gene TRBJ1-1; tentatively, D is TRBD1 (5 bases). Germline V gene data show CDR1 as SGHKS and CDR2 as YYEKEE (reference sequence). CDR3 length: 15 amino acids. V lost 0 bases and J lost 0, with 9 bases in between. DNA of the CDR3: TGTGCCAGCAGCTTGGTGCAGGGTCTGAACACTGAAGCTTTCTTT. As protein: CASSLVQGLNTEAFF.

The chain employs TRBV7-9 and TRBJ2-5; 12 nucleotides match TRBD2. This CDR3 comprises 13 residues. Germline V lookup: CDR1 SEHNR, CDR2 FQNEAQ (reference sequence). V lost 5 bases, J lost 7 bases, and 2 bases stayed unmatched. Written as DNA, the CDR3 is TGTGCCAGCAGCCCGGGACTAGCGGGGACCCAGTACTTC. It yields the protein CASSPGLAGTQYF.

CDR3 sequence reads: CAISETAGRNTEAFF. DNA for the CDR3: TGTGCCATCAGTGAGACGGCAGGGCGAAACACTGAAGCTTTCTTT. The chain has TRBV10-3 and TRBJ1-1, with D tentatively TRBD1 (5 bases). The V end lost 2 bases, the J end lost 2 bases, and 12 bases lay between the germline ends. The V gene's germline CDR1 is ENHRY and CDR2 SYGVKD. The CDR3 is 15 residues long.

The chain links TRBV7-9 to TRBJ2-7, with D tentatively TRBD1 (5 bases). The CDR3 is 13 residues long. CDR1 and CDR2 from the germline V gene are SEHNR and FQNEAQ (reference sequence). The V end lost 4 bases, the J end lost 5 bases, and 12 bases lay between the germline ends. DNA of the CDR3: TGTGCCAGCAGCTGGGATGTGGGGCACGAGCAGTACTTC. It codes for CASSWDVGHEQYF.

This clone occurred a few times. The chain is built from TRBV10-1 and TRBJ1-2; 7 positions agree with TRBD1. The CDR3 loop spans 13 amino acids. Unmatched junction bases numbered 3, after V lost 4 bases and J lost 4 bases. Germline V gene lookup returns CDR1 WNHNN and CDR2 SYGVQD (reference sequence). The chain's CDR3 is CASSADRIYGYTF. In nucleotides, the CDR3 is TGCGCCAGCAGTGCGGACAGGATCTATGGCTACACCTTC.